Sequencing of this TCR beta chain was carried out in a study of shared clonotypes between healthy human individuals. Notes on the study in general: Generation probabilities were higher for clonotypes shared across all four sorted-subset donors than for unshared ones.

V gave up 3 bases and J gave up 5 bases, with 17 bases separating them. Germline V lookup: CDR1 SGHRS, CDR2 YFSETQ. The CDR3 has 15 amino acids. The table lists this clone with a count of one. Its antigen is undetermined. TCRdb keeps only in-frame clones here, not all; method: immunoSEQ multiplex PCR. The data show 2 million to 2.5 million clones, with about 95% seen just once and more than 0.1% held by the top ten. The rearrangement joins TRBV5-1 to TRBJ2-5; D is possibly TRBD2 (5 bases). Sequenced input: naive CD4+ T cells sorted from blood. Documented subset: CD45RA+ positively selected. The clonotype originates from a man aged 18-30 years in good health. In DNA form, the CDR3 reads TGCGCCAGCAGCTCTGGAAGAGGGATGGAGGAGACCCAGTACTTC. It yields the protein CASSSGRGMEETQYF.